The 20 T cell receptor beta chains below come from one sample, sequenced in a study of patients and donors after allogeneic stem cell transplantation. One entry per CDR3 protein results from TCRdb running MiXCR on the RT-PCR reads. The table shows roughly 940,000 distinct CDR3 sequences, with 18% occurring only once. Sequencing was performed on blood, either unsorted or a sorted T cell fraction (not recorded which). These receptor sequences come from a human donor who was either an allogeneic HSCT recipient or a stem cell or donor lymphocyte infusion donor (not recorded which). It is not recorded whose cells these are; they may come from a transplant donor.

V is TRBV20-1 and J is TRBJ2-3; the match to TRBD2 covers 9 bases. Germline CDR1 and CDR2: DFQATT and SNEGSKA (reference sequence). V lost 6 bases to trimming and J lost 1 base; unmatched junction nucleotides: 20. This CDR3 region has 19 residues. Here the CDR3 reads CSANRFFDERGARTDTQYF. Written as DNA, the CDR3 is TGCAGTGCAAACCGCTTTTTTGACGAGCGGGGGGCCCGCACAGATACGCAGTATTTT.

This clonotype was detected only a few times. This CDR3 is CASSLTSGRAYQETQYF. CDR3 DNA: TGTGCCAGCAGTTTGACTAGCGGGAGGGCCTACCAAGAGACCCAGTACTTC. The V gene is TRBV6-5, the J gene TRBJ2-5, with 14 bases matching TRBD2. Trimming removed 4 bases from V and 0 bases from J; junction bases left unmatched: 4. This CDR3 spans 17 amino acids. CDR1 and CDR2 from the germline V gene are MNHEY and SVGAGI.

This clonotype was recorded a few times. V usage is TRBV5-1 and J usage is TRBJ1-2; TRBD1 aligns across 7 bases. The CDR3 is 18 amino acids. From germline, CDR1 is SGHRS and CDR2 YFSETQ. V shed 2 bases, J shed 4 bases, and the junction held 17 bases outside the gene matches. The CDR3 DNA sequence: TGCGCCAGCAGCTTACCCCTCCGACAGGGCGAACTCAGCTATGGCTACACCTTC. Amino acids: CASSLPLRQGELSYGYTF.

This rearrangement joins TRBV9 to TRBJ1-2; tentatively, D is TRBD1 (6 bases). The germline V and J ends were trimmed by 1 base and 4 bases, with 23 bases remaining between them. This CDR3 is 18 amino acids long. Per the germline V gene, CDR1 is SGDLS and CDR2 is YYNGEE. CDR3 in DNA: TGTGCCAGCAGCGTATTCCGGGGGGGCCGCTCATCGTTCTATGGCTACACCTTC. Translating gives CASSVFRGGRSSFYGYTF.

The rearrangement uses TRBV24-1 and TRBJ2-1; 15 bases align to TRBD2. After removal of 3 bases from V and 7 bases from J, the junction contained 3 bases not matched to a gene. The germline V gene encodes CDR1 KGHDR and CDR2 SFDVKD. The CDR3 consists of 16 residues. The CDR3 loop is CATSDPGTSGGNEQFF. The CDR3 DNA reads TGTGCCACCAGTGATCCCGGGACTAGCGGGGGGAATGAGCAGTTCTTC.

The V call is TRBV19, the J call TRBJ1-2, with TRBD1 as a possible D gene (6 bases). V was trimmed by 5 bases and J by 4 bases, leaving 14 bases between them. This CDR3 comprises 14 residues. CDR1 LNHDA and CDR2 SQIVND come from the germline V gene (reference sequence). The CDR3 DNA reads TGTGCCAGTAGTCCAGCACAGGGAGGCTATGGCTACACCTTC. It codes for CASSPAQGGYGYTF.

This clonotype was observed a handful of times. This chain uses TRBV18 with TRBJ2-2; 8 bases agree with TRBD1. V shed 6 bases, J shed 1 base, and the junction held 4 bases outside the gene matches. CDR1 and CDR2 (germline): KGHSH, LQKENI. This CDR3 spans 15 amino acids. The CDR3 region has the DNA TGTGCCAGCTCTACCGGGACAGGGAACACCGGGGAGCTGTTTTTT. It codes for CASSTGTGNTGELFF.

This clonotype showed up just a few times. Here the CDR3 reads CASSSGTASSGNTIYF. CDR3 coding DNA: TGTGCCAGCAGCTCTGGGACAGCGAGCTCTGGAAACACCATATATTTT. The gene calls are TRBV5-6 and TRBJ1-3, with 7 bases that match TRBD1. The germline V gene has CDR1 SGHDT and CDR2 YYEEEE. The trim removed 3 bases at V and 0 bases at J, leaving 6 bases unmatched. This CDR3 comprises 16 residues.

Many counts were recorded for this clonotype. The chain employs TRBV18 and TRBJ2-3; D unresolved. V was shortened by 8 bases and J by 0 bases, with 9 bases between the two germline ends. The CDR3 is 13 amino acids. Germline V gene sequence: CDR1 KGHSH, CDR2 LQKENI. The CDR3 protein is CASSPPSTDTQYF. CDR3 coding DNA: TGTGCCAGCAGCCCTCCTAGCACAGATACGCAGTATTTT.

The chain joins TRBV20-1 to TRBJ2-3; D possibly corresponds to TRBD2 (7 bases). Germline V gene sequence: CDR1 DFQATT, CDR2 SNEGSKA (reference sequence). With 3 bases removed from V and 2 bases from J, the gap between germline ends came to 18 bases. This CDR3 is 16 amino acids long. CDR3 sequence: CSASKGEGSFTDTQYF. CDR3 nucleotides: TGCAGTGCTAGTAAGGGGGAGGGCTCTTTCACAGATACGCAGTATTTT.

This chain uses TRBV12-3 or TRBV12-4 with TRBJ1-1; D is possibly TRBD1 (6 bases). The CDR3 runs to 12 residues. Trimming cost V 10 bases and J 4 bases, with 13 bases left between them. This CDR3 is CATRGGFTEAFF. CDR3 in DNA: TGTGCCACCCGTGGGGGCTTCACTGAAGCTTTCTTT.

The chain combines TRBV5-1 with TRBJ2-1; TRBD1 or TRBD2 may be the D gene (5 bases each). Trimming stripped 2 bases from V and 0 bases from J, with 15 bases between. The CDR3 contains 17 residues. Per the germline V gene, CDR1 is SGHRS and CDR2 is YFSETQ. The CDR3 protein is CASSLARGRDSYNEQFF. DNA of the CDR3: TGCGCCAGCAGCTTAGCACGGGGCAGAGACTCCTACAATGAGCAGTTCTTC.

V gene TRBV27 combines with J gene TRBJ1-5, with D uncertain. Looked up from germline, CDR1 is MNHEY and CDR2 is SMNVEV (reference sequence). The CDR3 loop spans 14 amino acids. Trimming removed 6 bases from V and 7 bases from J, with 16 bases in between. This CDR3 is CASRPKGEVQPQHF. CDR3 DNA sequence: TGTGCCAGCAGGCCCAAGGGTGAGGTCCAGCCCCAGCATTTT.

This chain connects TRBV15 to TRBJ1-3; the D gene is possibly TRBD1 (6 bases). Germline CDR1 is LNHNV and CDR2 is YYDKDF (reference sequence). The CDR3 is 16 residues long. V was trimmed by 0 bases and J by 0 bases, leaving 9 bases between them. The CDR3 DNA follows: TGTGCCACCAGCAGAGACCCGACAGGCTCTGGAAACACCATATATTTT. Encoded protein: CATSRDPTGSGNTIYF.

This clonotype came up a few times. The chain joins TRBV14 to TRBJ1-3; TRBD1 aligns across 7 bases. This CDR3 contains 16 residues. Germline V gives CDR1 SGHDN, CDR2 FVKESK. J gave up 4 bases and V 4 bases, and 10 bases lay outside the gene matches. CDR3 in DNA: TGTGCCAGCAGCCGGAACCAGGACAGGCTGGGAAACACCATATATTTT. Translating gives CASSRNQDRLGNTIYF. Using reference TRBV14 and TRBJ1-3 for the parts outside the CDR3, the full variable domain is EAGVTQFPSHSVIEKGQTVTLRCDPISGHDNLYWYRRVMGKEIKFLLHFVKESKQDESGMPNNRFLAERTGGTYSTLKVQPAELEDSGVYFCASSRNQDRLGNTIYFGEGSWLTVV.

J is TRBJ1-1 and V is TRBV30; D uncertain. The CDR3 loop spans 12 amino acids. Trimming took off 4 bases at V and 0 bases at J, with 6 bases between the two ends. Looked up from germline, CDR1 is GTSNPN and CDR2 is SVGIG (reference sequence). The CDR3 spells CAWNPLNTEAFF. The CDR3 DNA follows: TGTGCCTGGAACCCCCTGAACACTGAAGCTTTCTTT.

The chain recombines TRBV9 with TRBJ1-4, with unresolved D. Germline CDR1 and CDR2: SGDLS and YYNGEE. This CDR3 is built from 14 residues. Trimming shortened V by 3 bases and J by 5 bases, and 11 bases separated the two germline ends. CDR3 loop: CASSGFPANEKLFF. The CDR3 DNA reads as TGTGCCAGCAGCGGATTCCCGGCAAATGAAAAACTGTTTTTT.

This clonotype was counted only a few times. The chain links TRBV5-5 to TRBJ2-1, with a weak D call TRBD2 (5 bases). Between the trimmed V and J ends, which lost 2 bases and 9 bases, there was a span of 12 bases. CDR1 and CDR2 (germline): SGHKS, YYEKEE (reference sequence). This CDR3 is 13 amino acids long. The CDR3 nucleotides read TGTGCCAGCAGCTTCTTAGAAGGGAGTGAGCAGTTCTTC. This translates into CASSFLEGSEQFF.

This clonotype was observed a few times. V is TRBV6-1 and J is TRBJ2-2; D unresolved. Trimming removed 5 bases from V and 6 bases from J, with 10 bases in between. Germline lookup yields CDR1 MNHNS and CDR2 SASEGT. The CDR3 is 13 amino acids. Here the CDR3 reads CASSLRWAGELFF. As DNA, the CDR3 is TGTGCCAGCAGTCTGAGGTGGGCCGGGGAGCTGTTTTTT.

This chain joins TRBV20-1 and TRBJ2-3; TRBD2 matches 11 bases. The CDR3 runs to 17 residues. V shed 3 bases and J 4 bases; nucleotides not matched to a gene: 12. Germline CDR1 and CDR2: DFQATT and SNEGSKA (reference sequence). DNA of the CDR3: TGCAGTGCTAGGGGCTCTGTTAGCGGGGGGGCCGCAGATACGCAGTATTTT. This sequence encodes CSARGSVSGGAADTQYF.